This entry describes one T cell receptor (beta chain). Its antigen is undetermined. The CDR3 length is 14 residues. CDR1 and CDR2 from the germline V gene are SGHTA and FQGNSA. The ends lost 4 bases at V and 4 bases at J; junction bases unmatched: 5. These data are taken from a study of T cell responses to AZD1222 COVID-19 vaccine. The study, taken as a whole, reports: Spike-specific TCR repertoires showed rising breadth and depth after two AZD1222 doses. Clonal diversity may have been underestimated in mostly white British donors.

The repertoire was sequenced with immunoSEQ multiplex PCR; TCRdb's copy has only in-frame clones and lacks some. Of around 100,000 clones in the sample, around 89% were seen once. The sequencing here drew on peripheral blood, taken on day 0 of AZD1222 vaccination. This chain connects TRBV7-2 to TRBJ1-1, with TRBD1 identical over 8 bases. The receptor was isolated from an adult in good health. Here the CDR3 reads CASSSQGAGTEAFF. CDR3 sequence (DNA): TGTGCCAGCAGCTCTCAGGGGGCAGGCACTGAAGCTTTCTTT.